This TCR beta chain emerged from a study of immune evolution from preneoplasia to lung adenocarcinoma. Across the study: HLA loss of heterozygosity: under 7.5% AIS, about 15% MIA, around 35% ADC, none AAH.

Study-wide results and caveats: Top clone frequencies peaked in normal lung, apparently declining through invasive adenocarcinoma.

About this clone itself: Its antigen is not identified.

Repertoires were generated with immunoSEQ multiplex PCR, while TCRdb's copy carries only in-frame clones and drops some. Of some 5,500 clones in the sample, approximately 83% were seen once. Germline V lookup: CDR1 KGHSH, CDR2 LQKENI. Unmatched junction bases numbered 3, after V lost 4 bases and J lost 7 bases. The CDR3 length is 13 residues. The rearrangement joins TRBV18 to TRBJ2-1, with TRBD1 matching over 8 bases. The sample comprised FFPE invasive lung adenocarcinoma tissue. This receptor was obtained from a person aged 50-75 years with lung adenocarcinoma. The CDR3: CASSHNRGNEQFF. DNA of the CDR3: TGTGCCAGCTCACACAACAGGGGGAATGAGCAGTTCTTC.